These 10 T cell receptor beta chains share one sample of origin, sequenced in a study of T-cell reconstitution after alpha-beta-depleted transplantation in children. It was with unique molecular identifiers that the TCRbeta library was prepared. TCRdb processed the PCR reads anew with MiXCR; each CDR3 protein has one entry. The table shows hundreds of thousands of distinct CDR3 sequences, with around 13% occurring only once. The sequences come from PBMCs, collected before TCRalphabeta/CD19-depleted stem cell transplant. All receptors derive from a girl aged 2-10 years with congenital amegakaryocytic thrombocytopenia, due to receive a stem cell transplant.

This clonotype was counted many times. The V call is TRBV5-1, the J call TRBJ2-5; D is unclear. The CDR3 runs 16 residues. Trimming removed 0 bases at V and 4 bases at J, with 16 bases between. Germline V gene sequence: CDR1 SGHRS, CDR2 YFSETQ. CDR3 bases: TGCGCCAGCAGCTTGGAAGGGTTGCGGCTTGGAGAGACCCAGTACTTC. Amino acids: CASSLEGLRLGETQYF.

This clonotype has a handful of counts. DNA for the CDR3: TGTGCCAGCAGCCCGGGACAGGGTCTTACCTACGAGCAGTACTTC. Translated: CASSPGQGLTYEQYF. The V and J genes are TRBV7-8 and TRBJ2-7, with TRBD1 identical over 9 bases. CDR3 length: 15 residues. Looked up from germline, CDR1 is SGHVS and CDR2 is FQNEAQ. Trimming at V came to 5 bases and at J to 2 bases, leaving 7 bases not matched to a gene.

This clonotype was detected only a few times. The rearrangement joins TRBV6-1 to TRBJ1-1; 8 nucleotides agree with TRBD1. Germline CDR1 MNHNS, CDR2 SASEGT. This CDR3 region has 14 residues. V gave up 7 bases and J gave up 7 bases; unmatched junction bases: 11. In DNA, the CDR3 is TGTGCCAGCACCTACAGGGGGGCACAGGTTGAAGCTTTCTTT. It codes for CASTYRGAQVEAFF.

This clonotype was picked up one time. This sequence joins TRBV28 and TRBJ2-7; no firm D call. There are 11 residues in the CDR3. Trimming shortened V by 4 bases and J by 7 bases, and 8 bases separated the two germline ends. The germline V gene encodes CDR1 MDHEN and CDR2 SYDVKM. Written as DNA, the CDR3 is TGTGCCAGCAGTTACCGGAGAGAGCAGTACTTC. Protein product: CASSYRREQYF.

This clonotype appeared a few times. The rearrangement joins TRBV7-6 to TRBJ2-6; D unclear. Germline V gene lookup returns CDR1 SGHVS and CDR2 FNYEAQ. V was clipped by 2 bases and J by 1 base, with 12 bases between them. This CDR3 region has 17 residues. This CDR3 reads CASSLHVRASGANVLTF. CDR3 bases: TGTGCCAGCAGCTTACATGTTCGGGCTTCTGGGGCCAACGTCCTGACTTTC. Together with reference TRBV7-6 and TRBJ2-6, the CDR3 gives the full variable domain: GAGVSQSPRYKVTKRGQDVALRCDPISGHVSLYWYRQALGQGPEFLTYFNYEAQQDKSGLPNDRFSAERPEGSISTLTIQRTEQRDSAMYRCASSLHVRASGANVLTFGAGSRLTVL.

The table lists this clonotype with many counts. This chain uses TRBV20-1 with TRBJ2-7, with TRBD2 matching over 7 bases. The trim removed 1 base at V and 0 bases at J, leaving 6 bases unmatched. In germline, CDR1 is DFQATT, CDR2 SNEGSKA (reference sequence). This CDR3 is 15 amino acids long. CDR3 residues: CSARGVSGRSYEQYF. The CDR3 DNA sequence: TGCAGTGCTAGAGGGGTTAGCGGGCGCTCCTACGAGCAGTACTTC.

This clonotype was found a few times. V gene TRBV5-1 combines with J gene TRBJ1-3, with D unresolved. V was pared by 0 bases and J by 6 bases, with 4 bases between. The CDR3 sequence is 12 residues long. Germline V CDR1 and CDR2: SGHRS, YFSETQ. The CDR3 nucleotides are TGCGCCAGCAGCTTGGCCTCAAACACCATATATTTT. This gives the protein CASSLASNTIYF.

This clonotype was found a few times. The rearrangement uses TRBV5-1 and TRBJ2-3; D remains ambiguous. Per the germline V gene, CDR1 is SGHRS and CDR2 is YFSETQ. The CDR3 is made up of 15 amino acids. V was clipped by 2 bases and J by 1 base, with 11 bases between them. Written as DNA, the CDR3 is TGCGCCAGCAGCTTTCGGCAGTTTCGCACAGATACGCAGTATTTT. Translated, it gives CASSFRQFRTDTQYF.

Ten or more counts support this clonotype. The rearrangement uses TRBV11-2 and TRBJ1-5; 7 bases agree with TRBD1. This CDR3 contains 15 residues. V shed 2 bases, J shed 3 bases, and the junction held 4 bases outside the gene matches. Per the germline V gene, CDR1 is SGHAT and CDR2 is FQNNGV. The CDR3 loop is CASSLWTGSNQPQHF. Here the CDR3 DNA reads TGTGCCAGCAGCTTATGGACAGGTTCCAATCAGCCCCAGCATTTT. Together with reference TRBV11-2 and TRBJ1-5, the CDR3 gives the full variable domain: EAGVAQSPRYKIIEKRQSVAFWCNPISGHATLYWYQQILGQGPKLLIQFQNNGVVDDSQLPKDRFSAERLKGVDSTLKIQPAKLEDSAVYLCASSLWTGSNQPQHFGDGTRLSIL.

The V gene is TRBV5-1, the J gene TRBJ2-3; D may be TRBD1 or TRBD2 (5 bases each). V lost 0 bases and J lost 4, with 15 bases in between. Germline CDR1 SGHRS, CDR2 YFSETQ. The CDR3 covers 16 residues. The DNA of the CDR3 is TGCGCCAGCAGCTTGGGGGGGAGTGTGGGTTCAGATACGCAGTATTTT. Translation: CASSLGGSVGSDTQYF.